The T cell receptor (beta chain) described here comes from a study of shared clonotypes between healthy human individuals. CDR3 length: 13 amino acids. V lost 3 bases and J 2 bases, leaving 7 bases between the germline ends. The V gene's germline CDR1 is SGHRS and CDR2 YFSETQ. Profiled with immunoSEQ multiplex PCR; TCRdb holds only in-frame clones, not every one. The table lists 1.6 million or so clones, approximately 98.5% of them singletons. From CD4+ cells came CD45RA+ naive and CD45RA-negative memory subsets. About this clone: What it binds is unknown. This specimen includes other DNA sequences encoding the same CDR3.

Overall study results and limits: The study's rarefaction showed incomplete sorted-subset sequencing despite large depth.

Sequencing used naive CD4+ T cells sorted from blood. The subset is: CD45RA+ positively selected. The receptor comes from a young man in good health. V is TRBV5-1 and J is TRBJ2-3; weak D call: TRBD1 (5 bases). The CDR3 loop is CASSSGITDTQYF. The CDR3 DNA reads TGCGCCAGCAGCTCAGGGATCACAGATACGCAGTATTTT. The complete variable domain, with remaining parts taken from reference TRBV5-1 and TRBJ2-3, reads KAGVTQTPRYLIKTRGQQVTLSCSPISGHRSVSWYQQTPGQGLQFLFEYFSETQRNKGNFPGRFSGRQFSNSRSEMNVSTLELGDSALYLCASSSGITDTQYFGPGTRLTVL.